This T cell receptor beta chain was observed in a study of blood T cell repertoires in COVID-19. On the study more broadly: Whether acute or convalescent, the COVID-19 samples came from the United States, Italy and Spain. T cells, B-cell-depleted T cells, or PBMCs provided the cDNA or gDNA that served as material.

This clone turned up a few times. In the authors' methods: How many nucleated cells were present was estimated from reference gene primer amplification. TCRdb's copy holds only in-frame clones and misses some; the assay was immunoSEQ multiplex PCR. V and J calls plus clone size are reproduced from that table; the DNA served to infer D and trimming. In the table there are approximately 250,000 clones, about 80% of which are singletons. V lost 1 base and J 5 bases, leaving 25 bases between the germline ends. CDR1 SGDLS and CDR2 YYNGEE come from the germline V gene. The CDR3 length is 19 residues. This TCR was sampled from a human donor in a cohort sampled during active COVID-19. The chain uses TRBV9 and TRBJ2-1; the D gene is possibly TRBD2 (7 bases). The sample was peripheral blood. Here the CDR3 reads CASSVIPTRGRGYDNEQFF. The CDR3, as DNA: TGTGCCAGCAGCGTAATCCCAACCCGGGGGAGGGGGTATGACAATGAGCAGTTCTTC.